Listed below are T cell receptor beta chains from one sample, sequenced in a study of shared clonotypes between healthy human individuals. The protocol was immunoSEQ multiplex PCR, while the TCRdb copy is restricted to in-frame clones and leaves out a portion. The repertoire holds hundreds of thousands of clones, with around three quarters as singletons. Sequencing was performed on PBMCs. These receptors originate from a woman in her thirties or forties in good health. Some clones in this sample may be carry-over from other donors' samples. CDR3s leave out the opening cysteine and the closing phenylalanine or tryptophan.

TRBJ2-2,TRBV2,ASSRVRGSTGELF
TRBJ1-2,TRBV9,ASSFHRRPSASNYGYT
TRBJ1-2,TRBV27,ASSLRAGDGYT
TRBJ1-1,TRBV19,ASSRLGAMNTEAF
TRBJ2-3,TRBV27,ASRLAGGPSVTDTQY
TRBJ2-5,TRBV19,ASSALAAQETQY
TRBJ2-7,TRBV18,ASSPTGSSYEQY
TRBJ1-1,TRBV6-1,ASSRPPGMDTEAF
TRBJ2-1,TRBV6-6,ASGANPNEQF
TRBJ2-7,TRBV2,ASSPRLGGGRYEQY
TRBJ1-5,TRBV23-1,ASSQPGGNGQPQH
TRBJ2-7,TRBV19,ASSITASDYEQY
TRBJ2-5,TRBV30,ALAGDTQETQY
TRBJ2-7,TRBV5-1,ASSAGVEQY
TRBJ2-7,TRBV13,ASSLSGSSYEQY
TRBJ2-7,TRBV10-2,ASSDGGRATYEQY
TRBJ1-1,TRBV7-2,ASSLPETGITEAF
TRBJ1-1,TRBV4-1,ASSLQGRKNTEAF
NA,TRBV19,ASNQGTGGPYEQY
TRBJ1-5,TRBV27,ASSHGTGGQPQH
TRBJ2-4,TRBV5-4,ASSLTGAKNIQY
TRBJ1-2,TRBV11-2,ATRTGGSYT